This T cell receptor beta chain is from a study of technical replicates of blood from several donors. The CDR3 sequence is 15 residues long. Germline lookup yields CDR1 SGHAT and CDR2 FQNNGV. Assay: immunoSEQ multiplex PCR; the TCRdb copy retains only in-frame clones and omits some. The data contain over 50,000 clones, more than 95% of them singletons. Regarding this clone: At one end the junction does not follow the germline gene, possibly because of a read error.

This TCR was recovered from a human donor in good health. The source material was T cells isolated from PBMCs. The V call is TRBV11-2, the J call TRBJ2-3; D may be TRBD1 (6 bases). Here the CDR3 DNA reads TGTGCCAGCGGCTTAGGACAGCTCTTCACAGATACGCAGTATTTT. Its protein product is CASGLGQLFTDTQYF.